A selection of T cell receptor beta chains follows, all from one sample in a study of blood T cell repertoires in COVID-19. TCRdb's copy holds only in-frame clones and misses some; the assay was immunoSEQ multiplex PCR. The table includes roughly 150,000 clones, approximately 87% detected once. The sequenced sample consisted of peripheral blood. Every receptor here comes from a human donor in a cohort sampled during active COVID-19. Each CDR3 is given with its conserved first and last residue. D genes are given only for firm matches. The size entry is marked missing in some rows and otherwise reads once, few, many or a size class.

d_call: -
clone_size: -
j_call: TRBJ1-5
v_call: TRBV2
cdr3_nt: TGTGCCAGCAGTTCTAACGAACTCCGAGGGCAGCCCCAGCATTTT
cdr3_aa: CASSSNELRGQPQHF

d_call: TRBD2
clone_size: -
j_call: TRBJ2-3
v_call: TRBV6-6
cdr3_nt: TGTGCCGTCACGAGCAGGGAGGGTAGCACAGATACGCAGTATTTT
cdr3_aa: CAVTSREGSTDTQYF

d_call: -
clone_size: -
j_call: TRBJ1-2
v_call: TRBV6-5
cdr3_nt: TGTGCCAGCAGTTACTCGGGCCAGGGGAACTATGGCTACACCTTC
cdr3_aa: CASSYSGQGNYGYTF

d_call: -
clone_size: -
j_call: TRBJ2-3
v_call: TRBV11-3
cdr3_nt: TGTGCCAGCAGCTTCAGGGCCGCACGGCTACGAGATGACACGCAGTATTTT
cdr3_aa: CASSFRAARLRDDTQYF

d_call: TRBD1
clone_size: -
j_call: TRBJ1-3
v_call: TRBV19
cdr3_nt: TGTGCCACCGCTCGCAGGGGGACCTCTGGAAACACCATATATTTT
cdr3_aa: CATARRGTSGNTIYF

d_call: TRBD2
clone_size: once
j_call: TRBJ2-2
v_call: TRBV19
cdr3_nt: TGTGCCAGTAGTACCGAACTAGCGGGAGGGTACACCGGGGAGCTGTTTTTT
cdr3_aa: CASSTELAGGYTGELFF

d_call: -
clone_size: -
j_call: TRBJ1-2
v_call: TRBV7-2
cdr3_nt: TGTGCCAGCGGTAGAGGCGGGAGCTATGGCTACACCTTC
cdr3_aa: CASGRGGSYGYTF

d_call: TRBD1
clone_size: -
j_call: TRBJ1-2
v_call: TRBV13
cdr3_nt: TGTGCCAGCAGCAGACAGGGGGACTATGGCTACACCTTC
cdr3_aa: CASSRQGDYGYTF

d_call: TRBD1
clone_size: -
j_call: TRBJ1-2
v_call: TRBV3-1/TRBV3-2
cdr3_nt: TGTGCCAGCAGCCGAGGACAGGGCACCTATGGCTACACCTTC
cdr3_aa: CASSRGQGTYGYTF

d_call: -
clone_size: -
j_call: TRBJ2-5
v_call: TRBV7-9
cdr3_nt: TGTGCCAGCAGCTTAGGAGCAGGGTCAGAGACCCAGTACTTC
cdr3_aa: CASSLGAGSETQYF

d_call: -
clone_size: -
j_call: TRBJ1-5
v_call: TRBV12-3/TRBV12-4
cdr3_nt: TGTGCCAGCAGTTTAGACACACCGCCCCAGCATTTT
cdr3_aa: CASSLDTPPQHF

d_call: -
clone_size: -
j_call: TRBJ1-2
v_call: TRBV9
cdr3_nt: TGTGCCAGCACCCCGGGAGGAGGAGCTAACTATGGCTACACCTTC
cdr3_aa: CASTPGGGANYGYTF

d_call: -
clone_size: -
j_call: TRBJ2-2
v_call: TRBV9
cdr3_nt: TGTGCCAGCAGCGTTGGCGGGGGCCAGGAGCTGTTTTTT
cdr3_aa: CASSVGGGQELFF

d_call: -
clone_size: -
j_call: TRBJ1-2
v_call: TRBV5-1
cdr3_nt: TGCGCCAGCAGCTTGGCCGGAACAAACCGCGGCACCTTC
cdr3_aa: CASSLAGTNRGTF

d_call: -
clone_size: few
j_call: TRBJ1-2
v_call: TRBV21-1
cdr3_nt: TGTGCCACCCGGGCGGACAGCCATGGCTACACCTTC
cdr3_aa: CATRADSHGYTF

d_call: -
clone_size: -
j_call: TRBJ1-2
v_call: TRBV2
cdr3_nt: TGTGCCAGCAGGGGAGTAGACTATGGCTACACCTTC
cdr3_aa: CASRGVDYGYTF

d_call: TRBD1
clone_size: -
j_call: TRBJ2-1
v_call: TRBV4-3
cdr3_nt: TGCGCCAGCAGCCAAGATCAGGTCCAGGGGATGGGACAGGATGAGCAGTTCTTC
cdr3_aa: CASSQDQVQGMGQDEQFF

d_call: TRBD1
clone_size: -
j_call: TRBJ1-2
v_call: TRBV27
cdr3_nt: TGTGCCAGCAGCCACAATCGACAGGGGGAAAACTATGGCTACACCTTC
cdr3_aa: CASSHNRQGENYGYTF

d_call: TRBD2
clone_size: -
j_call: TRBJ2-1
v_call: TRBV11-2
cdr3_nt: TGTGCCAGCAGCTTGAGCGGGAGCCTCAATGAGCAGTTCTTC
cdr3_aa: CASSLSGSLNEQFF

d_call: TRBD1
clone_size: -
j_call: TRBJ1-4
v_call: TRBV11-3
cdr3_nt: TGTGCCAGCAGCCCTTCGACAGGGGGCGACGAAAAACTGTTTTTT
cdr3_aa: CASSPSTGGDEKLFF

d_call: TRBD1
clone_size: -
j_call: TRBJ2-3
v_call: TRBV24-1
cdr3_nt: TGTGCCACCGGGGACAGGGGATTAGATACGCAGTATTTT
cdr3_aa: CATGDRGLDTQYF

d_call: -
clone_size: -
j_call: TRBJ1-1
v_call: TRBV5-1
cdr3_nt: TGCGCCAGCAGCTTGATCGCAGGGCGTACAACTGAAGCTTTCTTT
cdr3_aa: CASSLIAGRTTEAFF

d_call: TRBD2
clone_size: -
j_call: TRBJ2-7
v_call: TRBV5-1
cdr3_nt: TGCGCCAGCAGCGGGGGACTAGCGAAAACCTACGAGCAGTACTTC
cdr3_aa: CASSGGLAKTYEQYF

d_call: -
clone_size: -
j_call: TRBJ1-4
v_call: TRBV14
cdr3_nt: TGTGCCAGCAGCCCGTTTGGATCGGGAGAAAAACTGTTTTTT
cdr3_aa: CASSPFGSGEKLFF

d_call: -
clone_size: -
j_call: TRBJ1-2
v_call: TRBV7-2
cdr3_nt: TGTGCCAGCAGCCAGCGGTTTGGGGGCGTTCCGAAGAGTGGCTACACCTTC
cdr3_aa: CASSQRFGGVPKSGYTF

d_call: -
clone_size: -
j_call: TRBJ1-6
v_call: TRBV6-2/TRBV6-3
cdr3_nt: TGTGCCAGCAGCACCGACTGGAGCTCCTATAATTCACCCCTCCACTTT
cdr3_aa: CASSTDWSSYNSPLHF

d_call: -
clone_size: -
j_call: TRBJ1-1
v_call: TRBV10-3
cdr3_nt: TGTGCCATCAGTGAGTCTGGCGGGGGGAACACTGAAGCTTTCTTT
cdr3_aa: CAISESGGGNTEAFF

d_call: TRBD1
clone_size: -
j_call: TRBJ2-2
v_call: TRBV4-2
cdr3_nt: TGTGCCAGCAGCCAAGTGGCGAGACAGGGGAACACCGGGGAGCTGTTTTTT
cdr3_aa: CASSQVARQGNTGELFF

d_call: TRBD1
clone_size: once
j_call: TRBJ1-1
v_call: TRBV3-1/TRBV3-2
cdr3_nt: TGTGCCAGCAGAGGGACAGATCGAATGAACACTGAAGCTTTCTTT
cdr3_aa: CASRGTDRMNTEAFF

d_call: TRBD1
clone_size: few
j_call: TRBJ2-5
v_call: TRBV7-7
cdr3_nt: TGTGCCAGCAGCCCCGGACAGGCCCAAGAGACCCAGTACTTC
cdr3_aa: CASSPGQAQETQYF

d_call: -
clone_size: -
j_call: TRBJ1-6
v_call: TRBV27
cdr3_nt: TGTGCCAGCAGTTTATTTGGTCGTAGGGGGAGCTCCTATAATTCACCCCTCCACTTT
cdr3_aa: CASSLFGRRGSSYNSPLHF

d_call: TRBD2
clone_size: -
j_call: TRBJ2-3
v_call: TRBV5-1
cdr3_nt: TGCGCCAGCAGCTTAGGACAGGCAGGGACTAGCGGCTACACAGATACGCAGTATTTT
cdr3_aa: CASSLGQAGTSGYTDTQYF

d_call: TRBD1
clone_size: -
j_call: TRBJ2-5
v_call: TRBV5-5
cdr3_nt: TGTGCCAGCAGCTTGGGGCCGGGACAGCAAGAGACCCAGTACTTC
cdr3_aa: CASSLGPGQQETQYF

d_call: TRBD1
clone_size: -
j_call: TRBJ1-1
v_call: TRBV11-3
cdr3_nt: TGTGCCAGCAGCAAACTGCTCCCCATACAGGGGGTGGCTTTCTTT
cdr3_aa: CASSKLLPIQGVAFF

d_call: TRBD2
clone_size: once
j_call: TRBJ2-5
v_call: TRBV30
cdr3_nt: TGTGCCTGGAGGATCCGGCTAGCGGGAGGGGTAGAGACCCAGTACTTC
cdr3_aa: CAWRIRLAGGVETQYF

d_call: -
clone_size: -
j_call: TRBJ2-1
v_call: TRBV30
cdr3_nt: TGTGCCTGGAGAAGAGCGGAGAATTACAATGAGCAGTTCTTC
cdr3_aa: CAWRRAENYNEQFF

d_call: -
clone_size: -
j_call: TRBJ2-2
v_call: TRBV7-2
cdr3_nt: TGTGCCAGCAGCCCTGACAACCTGAACACCGGGGAGCTGTTTTTT
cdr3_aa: CASSPDNLNTGELFF

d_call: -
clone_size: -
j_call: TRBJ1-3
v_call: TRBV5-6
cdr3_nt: TGTGCCAGCTCTTCTGATACAGGCGGCACCATATATTTT
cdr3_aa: CASSSDTGGTIYF